This TCR beta chain was retrieved from a study of T cell responses to AZD1222 COVID-19 vaccine. The CDR3 sequence is 14 residues long. The trim removed 4 bases at V and 2 bases at J, leaving 4 bases unmatched. Per germline, CDR1 SGHDN and CDR2 FVKESK. Assay used: immunoSEQ multiplex PCR; TCRdb lists only in-frame clones, some missing. The profile shows about 140,000 clones, 80% to 95% of them singletons. This chain uses TRBV14 with TRBJ2-5; 7 bases align to TRBD1. The sequence came from an adult in good health. This specimen was peripheral blood, taken on day 0 of AZD1222 vaccination. In nucleotides, the CDR3 is TGTGCCAGCAGCCCACGGGGACAGCAAGAGACCCAGTACTTC. As protein: CASSPRGQQETQYF.